This T cell receptor (beta chain) was recorded in a study of blood T cell repertoires in COVID-19. CDR3 length equals 13 residues. J gave up 4 bases and V 5 bases, and 2 bases lay outside the gene matches. Germline-derived CDR1 and CDR2 are MDHEN and SYDVKM. In the study's own analysis: Scientists estimated how many nucleated cells there were by amplifying reference gene primers. Clones were read by immunoSEQ multiplex PCR, and TCRdb kept only the in-frame ones, dropping some. V, J and clone size are those of that table, while D and trimming were read from the DNA. The sample has 150,000 to 200,000 clones; approximately 79% are singletons.

The chain uses TRBV28 and TRBJ2-1; 7 bases map to TRBD2. This receptor was taken from a woman aged 80 or over with acute or convalescent COVID-19. Sequenced material: peripheral blood. CDR3 sequence reads: CASSNSGYNEQFF. CDR3 in DNA: TGTGCCAGCAGTAATAGCGGGTACAATGAGCAGTTCTTC.